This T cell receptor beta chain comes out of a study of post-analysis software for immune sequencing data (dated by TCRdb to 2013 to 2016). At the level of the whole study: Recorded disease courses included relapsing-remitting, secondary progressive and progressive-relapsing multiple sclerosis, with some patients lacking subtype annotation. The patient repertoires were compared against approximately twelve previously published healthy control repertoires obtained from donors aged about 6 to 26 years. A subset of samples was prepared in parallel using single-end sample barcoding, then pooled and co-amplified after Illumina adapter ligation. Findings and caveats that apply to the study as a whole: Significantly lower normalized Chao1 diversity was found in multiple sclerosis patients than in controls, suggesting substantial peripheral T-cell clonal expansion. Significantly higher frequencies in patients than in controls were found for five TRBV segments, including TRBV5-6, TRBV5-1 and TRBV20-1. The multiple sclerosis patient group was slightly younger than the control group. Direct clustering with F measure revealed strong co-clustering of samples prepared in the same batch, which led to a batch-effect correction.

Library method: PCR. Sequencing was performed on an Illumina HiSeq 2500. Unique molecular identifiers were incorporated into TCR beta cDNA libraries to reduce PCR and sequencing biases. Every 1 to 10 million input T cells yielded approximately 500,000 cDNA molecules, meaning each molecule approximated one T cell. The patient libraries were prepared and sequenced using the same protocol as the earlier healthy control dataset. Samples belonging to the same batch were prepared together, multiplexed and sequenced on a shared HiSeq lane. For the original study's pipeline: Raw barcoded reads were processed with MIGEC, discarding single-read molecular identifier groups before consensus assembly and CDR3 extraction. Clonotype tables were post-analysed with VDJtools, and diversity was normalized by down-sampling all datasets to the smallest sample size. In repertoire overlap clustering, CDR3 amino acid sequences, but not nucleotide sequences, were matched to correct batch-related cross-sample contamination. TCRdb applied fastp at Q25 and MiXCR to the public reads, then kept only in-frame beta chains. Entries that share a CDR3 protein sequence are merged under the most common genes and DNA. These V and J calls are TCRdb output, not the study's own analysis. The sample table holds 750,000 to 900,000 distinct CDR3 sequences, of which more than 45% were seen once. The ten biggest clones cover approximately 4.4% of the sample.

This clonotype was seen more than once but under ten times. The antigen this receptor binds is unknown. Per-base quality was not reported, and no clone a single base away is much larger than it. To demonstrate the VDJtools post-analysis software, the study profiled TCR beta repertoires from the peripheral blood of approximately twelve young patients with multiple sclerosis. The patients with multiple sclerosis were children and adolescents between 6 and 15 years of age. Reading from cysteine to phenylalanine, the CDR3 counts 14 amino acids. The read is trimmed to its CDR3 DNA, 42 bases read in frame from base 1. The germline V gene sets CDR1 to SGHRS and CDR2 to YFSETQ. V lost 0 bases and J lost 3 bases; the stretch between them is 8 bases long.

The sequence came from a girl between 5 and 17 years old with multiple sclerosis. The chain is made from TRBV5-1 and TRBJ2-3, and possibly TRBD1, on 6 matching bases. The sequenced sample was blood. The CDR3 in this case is CASSLEQGTDTQYF. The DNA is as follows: TGCGCCAGCAGCTTGGAGCAGGGGACAGATACGCAGTATTTT. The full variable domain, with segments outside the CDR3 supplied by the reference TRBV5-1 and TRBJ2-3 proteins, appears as KAGVTQTPRYLIKTRGQQVTLSCSPISGHRSVSWYQQTPGQGLQFLFEYFSETQRNKGNFPGRFSGRQFSNSRSEMNVSTLELGDSALYLCASSLEQGTDTQYFGPGTRLTVL.